This T cell receptor (beta chain) comes out of a study of T cell responses to AZD1222 COVID-19 vaccine. Data came from immunoSEQ multiplex PCR; TCRdb stores just in-frame clones and leaves some out. The sample lists roughly 89,000 clones; around 87% were seen once. CDR1 is LGHNA and CDR2 is YSLEER in the germline V gene. V lost 3 bases and J lost 6; bases outside the gene matches: 5. The CDR3 contains 15 residues. Regarding this clone: What it binds is not known.

Findings and caveats of the study: The study reported that nearly half of spike-specific TCRs target unmutated variant regions. Donors, mostly white British, included more females; clonal diversity was possibly underestimated. CD4 TCRs covered the whole spike, strongest at regions 160-218 and 743-854. With two AZD1222 doses given, Spike-specific TCR breadth and depth both rose.

The material was peripheral blood, obtained on day 0 of MenACWY control vaccination. This sequence was found in an adult in good health. The chain combines TRBV4-3 with TRBJ2-1; TRBD2 matches at 10 bases. The CDR3 loop is CASSHGLAVPNEQFF. The DNA for the CDR3 is TGCGCCAGCAGCCATGGACTAGCGGTACCCAATGAGCAGTTCTTC.